The 27 T cell receptor beta chains reported below all come from one sample, sequenced in a study of T cell responses to AZD1222 COVID-19 vaccine. Assay used: immunoSEQ multiplex PCR; TCRdb lists only in-frame clones, some missing. The profile covers 95,000 to 130,000 clones, with almost 90% appearing a single time and about a tenth taken by the ten largest. Sequences were derived from peripheral blood, sampled on day 0 of AZD1222 vaccination. The source is an adult in good health.

The chain is built from TRBV4-2 and TRBJ1-4, with 11 positions matching TRBD1. Looked up from germline, CDR1 is LGHNA and CDR2 is YNFKEQ. This CDR3 is 15 amino acids long. Trimming at V came to 5 bases and at J to 7 bases, leaving 6 bases not matched to a gene. The CDR3 sequence: CASSMAGTGGEKLFF. CDR3 coding DNA: TGTGCCAGCAGCATGGCGGGGACAGGGGGTGAAAAACTGTTTTTT.

The rearrangement joins TRBV19 to TRBJ2-4; D is tentatively TRBD1 or TRBD2 (6 bases each). The CDR3 is 17 amino acids. V was pared by 6 bases and J by 0 bases, with 18 bases between. The germline gives CDR1 LNHDA, CDR2 SQIVND (reference sequence). The CDR3 region is CASSVWSGGLAKNIQYF. The CDR3 DNA is TGTGCCAGTAGCGTTTGGTCCGGGGGCTTAGCCAAAAACATTCAGTACTTC.

This chain links TRBV19 with TRBJ1-6; D remains unclear. Germline lookup yields CDR1 LNHDA and CDR2 SQIVND (reference sequence). The CDR3 has 13 amino acids. Trimming took off 2 bases at V and 9 bases at J, with 8 bases between the two ends. The CDR3 nucleotides read TGTGCCAGTAGTATAAACTCACGTTCACCCCTCCACTTT. Its protein product is CASSINSRSPLHF. Full variable domain (outside the CDR3, taken from reference TRBV19 and TRBJ1-6): DGGITQSPKYLFRKEGQNVTLSCEQNLNHDAMYWYRQDPGQGLRLIYYSQIVNDFQKGDIAEGYSVSREKKESFPLTVTSAQKNPTAFYLCASSINSRSPLHFGNGTRLTVT.

The chain combines TRBV2 with TRBJ1-4; D is ambiguous. CDR1 is SNHLY, CDR2 FYNNEI, per germline. The CDR3 runs 16 residues. Trimming pared 7 bases from V and 0 bases from J, leaving 15 bases between. CDR3 sequence (DNA): TGTGCCAGCAAAAGCGGACGGGTTGCAACTAATGAAAAACTGTTTTTT. Translation: CASKSGRVATNEKLFF. The full variable domain, its missing parts supplied by reference TRBV2 and TRBJ1-4, is EPEVTQTPSHQVTQMGQEVILRCVPISNHLYFYWYRQILGQKVEFLVSFYNNEISEKSEIFDDQFSVERPDGSNFTLKIRSTKLEDSAMYFCASKSGRVATNEKLFFGSGTQLSVL.

In DNA form, the CDR3 reads TGTGCCAGCAGTTTACCAGGGAGCTATGGCTACACCTTC. The encoded protein is CASSLPGSYGYTF. The chain is built from TRBV28 and TRBJ1-2, with D tentatively TRBD1 (5 bases). V was clipped by 2 bases and J by 4 bases, with 8 bases between them. Germline lookup yields CDR1 MDHEN and CDR2 SYDVKM. CDR3 length: 13 amino acids.

Comments on this clone: At one end, the junction sequence differs from germline, possibly due to a read error. The gene calls are TRBV3-1 (or the pseudogene TRBV3-2) and TRBJ2-3, with unresolved D. The CDR3 is 12 residues long. Germline V lookup: CDR1 LGHDT, CDR2 YNNKEL (reference sequence). The CDR3 protein is CASSQGTDTQYF. As DNA, the CDR3 is TGTGCCAGCAGTCAAGGCACAGATACGCAGTATTTT.

This chain joins TRBV19 and TRBJ1-2; tentatively, D is TRBD1 (5 bases). This CDR3 contains 15 residues. Per germline, CDR1 LNHDA and CDR2 SQIVND (reference sequence). V dropped 3 bases and J dropped 2 bases, with 13 bases sitting between them. In nucleotides, the CDR3 is TGTGCCAGTAGTATCAGCAGGGACTTCAACTATGGCTACACCTTC. It codes for CASSISRDFNYGYTF.

The V call is TRBV6-5, the J call TRBJ1-5; no reliable D call. The CDR3 is 14 amino acids. CDR1 is MNHEY, CDR2 SVGAGI, per germline. V lost 5 bases and J 5 bases, leaving 13 bases between the germline ends. CDR3 region: CASSQRTADQPQHF. The CDR3 nucleotides read TGTGCCAGCAGTCAAAGGACGGCTGATCAGCCCCAGCATTTT.

This clone was seen once. In DNA form, the CDR3 reads TGTGCCACCAGTCGGGCGGGGGGACGACAGAATGAGCAGTTCTTC. Translated, it gives CATSRAGGRQNEQFF. This chain uses TRBV24-1 with TRBJ2-1, with 8 bases identical to TRBD2. The V gene's germline CDR1 is KGHDR and CDR2 SFDVKD. V lost 6 bases and J lost 7; bases outside the gene matches: 10. This CDR3 comprises 15 residues.

The chain employs TRBV28 and TRBJ1-4; TRBD1 is a possible D gene (5 bases). CDR1 is MDHEN, CDR2 SYDVKM, per germline. The CDR3 covers 15 residues. V gave up 3 bases and J gave up 5 bases, with 13 bases separating them. In nucleotides, the CDR3 is TGTGCCAGCAGTTTGGGGGGTTCACGAAATGAAAAACTGTTTTTT. Translation gives CASSLGGSRNEKLFF.

The chain links TRBV7-3 to TRBJ2-1; weak D call: TRBD2 (5 bases). The germline V gene has CDR1 SGHTA and CDR2 FQGTGA. This CDR3 is built from 13 residues. V dropped 2 bases and J dropped 8 bases, with 10 bases sitting between them. The CDR3 DNA follows: TGTGCCAGCAGCTTATTCACGGGGTATGAGCAGTTCTTC. As protein: CASSLFTGYEQFF.

This chain joins TRBV7-2 and TRBJ2-3; D is ambiguous. The CDR3 contains 13 residues. The V end lost 3 bases, the J end lost 5 bases, and 9 bases lay between the germline ends. Germline CDR1 is SGHTA and CDR2 is FQGNSA. DNA of the CDR3: TGTGCCAGCAGCTTCAAGGAAGGAGATACGCAGTATTTT. Translating gives CASSFKEGDTQYF.

This clone was seen a handful of times. The V gene is TRBV5-1, the J gene TRBJ1-3; D might be TRBD1 (5 bases). The V gene lost 6 bases and the J gene lost 2 bases, with 15 bases spanning the gap. Germline CDR1 and CDR2: SGHRS and YFSETQ. The CDR3 consists of 15 residues. CDR3 DNA sequence: TGCGCCAGCACCTGGGACCTCTCTACTGGAAACACCATATATTTT. Translating it yields CASTWDLSTGNTIYF. The variable domain in full, completed from reference TRBV5-1 and TRBJ1-3, reads KAGVTQTPRYLIKTRGQQVTLSCSPISGHRSVSWYQQTPGQGLQFLFEYFSETQRNKGNFPGRFSGRQFSNSRSEMNVSTLELGDSALYLCASTWDLSTGNTIYFGEGSWLTVV.

The CDR3 DNA is TGCAGCGTTGCGCAGGGGGCCGGAGACGAGCAGTACTTC. Translated, it gives CSVAQGAGDEQYF. This chain connects TRBV29-1 to TRBJ2-7; 8 bases match TRBD1. The V gene's germline CDR1 is SQVTM and CDR2 ANQGSEA. This CDR3 spans 13 amino acids. Unmatched junction bases numbered 7, after V lost 4 bases and J lost 5 bases.

The chain carries TRBV4-2 and TRBJ2-1; TRBD2 matches at 12 bases. The CDR3 runs to 18 residues. V lost 1 base and J lost 0; bases outside the gene matches: 4. Germline loops: CDR1 LGHNA, CDR2 YNFKEQ. This CDR3 is CASSQASGREGSYNEQFF. Written as DNA, the CDR3 is TGTGCCAGCAGCCAAGCTAGCGGGAGGGAAGGCTCCTACAATGAGCAGTTCTTC.

The genes are TRBV30 and TRBJ1-2; D is ambiguous. This CDR3 comprises 17 residues. V gave up 3 bases and J gave up 2 bases, with 22 bases separating them. In germline, CDR1 is GTSNPN, CDR2 SVGIG (reference sequence). CDR3 bases: TGTGCCTGGAGAGGAAATTTCGTCGGTTTTATGAACTATGGCTACACCTTC. Translated: CAWRGNFVGFMNYGYTF.

The CDR3 sequence: CSVHTPGTTEAFF. The CDR3 DNA reads TGCAGCGTCCATACCCCAGGGACCACTGAAGCTTTCTTT. The J gene is TRBJ1-1, the V gene TRBV29-1; possibly TRBD1 for D (5 bases). The V end lost 6 bases, the J end lost 4 bases, and 15 bases lay between the germline ends. From germline, CDR1 is SQVTM and CDR2 ANQGSEA. This CDR3 has 13 residues.

V gene TRBV12-3 or TRBV12-4 combines with J gene TRBJ1-1; D remains ambiguous. The length of the CDR3 is 13 residues. Deletions cut 4 bases from V and 5 bases from J, with 11 bases between. The CDR3 bases are TGTGCCAGCAGTTCACTCGGGGTTACTGAAGCTTTCTTT. Residues: CASSSLGVTEAFF.

As regards this clone: Lacking the conserved final phenylalanine or tryptophan, this CDR3 likely reflects a read error. No DNA is shown, since the ends of the CDR3 on it are uncertain; the CDR3 is the one TCRdb lists. The gene calls are TRBV19 and TRBJ1-4. The CDR3 is 9 amino acids long, termini counted. Looked up from germline, CDR1 is LNHDA and CDR2 is SQIVND (reference sequence). The CDR3 reads CASSIDPYG.

This chain joins TRBV7-6 and TRBJ2-7; 8 bases line up with TRBD2. Germline values: CDR1 SGHVS, CDR2 FNYEAQ. There are 14 residues in the CDR3. The J segment lost 9 bases and the V segment lost 0 bases, leaving 7 bases of the junction unmatched. In DNA, the CDR3 is TGTGCCAGCAGCTTAGCGCAGCCCGGGGGGGTGCAGTACTTC. This translates into CASSLAQPGGVQYF.

This clone is a singleton in its sample. The rearrangement joins TRBV7-2 to TRBJ2-2; perhaps TRBD1 as D (6 bases). V was trimmed by 2 bases and J by 0 bases, leaving 13 bases between them. The germline V gene has CDR1 SGHTA and CDR2 FQGNSA. This CDR3 contains 17 residues. CDR3: CASSLTGTPTNTGELFF. CDR3 coding DNA: TGTGCCAGCAGCTTAACGGGGACACCCACGAACACCGGGGAGCTGTTTTTT.

This rearrangement joins TRBV6-5 to TRBJ1-1, with D possibly matching TRBD1 (6 bases). The CDR3 totals 13 residues. Trimming cost V 5 bases and J 6 bases, with 13 bases left between them. Germline CDR1 reads MNHEY; CDR2 reads SVGAGI. This CDR3 is CASSTWTVPEAFF. In DNA form, the CDR3 reads TGTGCCAGCAGTACATGGACAGTCCCTGAAGCTTTCTTT.

The V call is TRBV18, the J call TRBJ1-1; 9 nucleotides align to TRBD1. The CDR3 covers 15 residues. Looked up from germline, CDR1 is KGHSH and CDR2 is LQKENI. J gave up 5 bases and V 3 bases, and 7 bases lay outside the gene matches. Here the CDR3 reads CASSPLSTGGTEAFF. CDR3 sequence (DNA): TGTGCCAGCTCACCCCTCTCGACAGGGGGGACTGAAGCTTTCTTT.

The V and J genes are TRBV7-9 and TRBJ1-6, with TRBD1 matching 8 bases. The CDR3 consists of 17 residues. Germline CDR1 and CDR2: SEHNR and FQNEAQ (reference sequence). J lost 1 base, V lost 5 bases, and 7 bases had no gene match. The DNA for the CDR3 is TGTGCCAGCAGCGGGCGGACAGGGAAGTCCTATAATTCACCCCTCCACTTT. Translated, it gives CASSGRTGKSYNSPLHF.

The genes are TRBV27 and TRBJ1-6; the match to TRBD1 covers 7 bases. After removal of 2 bases from V and 9 bases from J, the junction contained 10 bases not matched to a gene. The germline gives CDR1 MNHEY, CDR2 SMNVEV (reference sequence). This CDR3 spans 16 amino acids. The CDR3 nucleotides are TGTGCCAGCAGTTTACCCTCGACAGGGAAAGGTTCACCCCTCCACTTT. Translated: CASSLPSTGKGSPLHF.

This clone was recorded only once. The V and J genes are TRBV7-3 and TRBJ1-1; weak D call: TRBD1 (6 bases). Trimming took 2 bases from V and 2 from J, leaving 9 bases between them. Germline V gene data show CDR1 as SGHTA and CDR2 as FQGTGA. This CDR3 comprises 14 residues. Here the CDR3 reads CASSLGQTNTEAFF. CDR3 sequence (DNA): TGTGCCAGCAGCTTAGGACAGACAAACACTGAAGCTTTCTTT.

The chain employs TRBV7-9 and TRBJ1-5; D ambiguous. Germline V gene sequence: CDR1 SEHNR, CDR2 FQNEAQ (reference sequence). The CDR3 covers 18 residues. Deletions cut 1 base from V and 2 bases from J, with 18 bases between. CDR3 sequence (DNA): TGTGCCAGCAGCTTAGTTCCTGGGCTTTCCCCTCGCAATCAGCCCCAGCATTTT. Amino acid sequence: CASSLVPGLSPRNQPQHF.